Below are 23 T cell receptor beta chains sequenced from a single sample in a study of response to subunit inactivated influenza vaccine. From the RT-PCR reads, TCRdb called clonotypes with MiXCR, one entry per CDR3 protein. The sample comprises about 650,000 distinct CDR3 sequences, roughly 14% of which are singletons, and under 14% rests with the top ten. Sequenced here: PBMCs from blood, sampled 12 days after vaccination. Receptors originate from a man in his forties or fifties who received an inactivated influenza vaccine.

This chain uses TRBV30 with TRBJ1-2; a weak D match, TRBD1 (6 bases). Germline CDR1 reads GTSNPN; CDR2 reads SVGIG (reference sequence). The CDR3 length is 15 residues. With 1 base removed from V and 5 bases from J, the gap between germline ends came to 17 bases. The CDR3 region is CAWSDLQGPRYGYTF. Here the CDR3 DNA reads TGTGCCTGGAGTGACCTACAGGGACCCCGATATGGCTACACCTTC. The entire variable domain, with the rest obtained from reference TRBV30 and TRBJ1-2, is as follows: SQTIHQWPATLVQPVGSPLSLECTVEGTSNPNLYWYRQAAGRGLQLLFYSVGIGQISSEVPQNLSASRPQDRQFILSSKKLLLSDSGFYLCAWSDLQGPRYGYTFGSGTRLTVV.

This clonotype occurred many times. The chain links TRBV7-2 to TRBJ1-6; no clear D. Trimming pared 3 bases from V and 4 bases from J, leaving 1 base between. The CDR3 has 12 amino acids. CDR1 is SGHTA, CDR2 FQGNSA, per germline. In nucleotides, the CDR3 is TGTGCCAGCAGCTTTTATAATTCACCCCTCCACTTT. Translating it yields CASSFYNSPLHF.

This chain links TRBV18 with TRBJ2-7, with D perhaps matching TRBD2 (6 bases). The CDR3 loop spans 13 amino acids. V was trimmed by 6 bases and J by 7 bases, leaving 16 bases between them. The germline V gene encodes CDR1 KGHSH and CDR2 LQKENI. Here the CDR3 DNA reads TGTGCCAGCTCCCCCTCTGAGGGGAGGGAGCAGTACTTC. It translates to CASSPSEGREQYF.

CDR3 amino acids: CASSIRVSYEQYF. The CDR3 coding sequence is TGTGCCAGTAGTATTCGGGTTTCCTACGAGCAGTACTTC. This chain uses TRBV19 with TRBJ2-7; no firm D call. This CDR3 has 13 amino acids. Germline V gene sequence: CDR1 LNHDA, CDR2 SQIVND (reference sequence). V lost 3 bases and J 1 base, leaving 7 bases between the germline ends.

The genes are TRBV5-1 and TRBJ1-1, with D perhaps TRBD1 (5 bases). Per the germline V gene, CDR1 is SGHRS and CDR2 is YFSETQ. V was shortened by 5 bases and J by 1 base, with 12 bases between the two germline ends. The CDR3 contains 14 residues. CDR3 amino acids: CASRMGEWNTEAFF. CDR3 bases: TGCGCCAGCAGGATGGGGGAATGGAACACTGAAGCTTTCTTT.

The chain couples TRBV5-1 to TRBJ1-1; D gene uncertain. Germline CDR1 SGHRS, CDR2 YFSETQ. Trimming removed 4 bases from V and 8 bases from J, with 12 bases in between. CDR3 size: 12 residues. CDR3 sequence reads: CASSPGLGEAFF. The CDR3 DNA sequence: TGCGCCAGCAGCCCCGGGTTAGGGGAAGCTTTCTTT.

The rearrangement joins TRBV28 to TRBJ2-7; TRBD1 is a possible D gene (6 bases). CDR1 is MDHEN and CDR2 is SYDVKM in the germline V gene. CDR3 length equals 15 residues. V lost 4 bases to trimming and J lost 1 base, with 14 bases between them. CDR3 protein: CASSSGQTNSYEQYF. The CDR3 nucleotides read TGTGCCAGCAGTTCCGGACAGACAAATTCCTACGAGCAGTACTTC.

The rearrangement uses TRBV27 and TRBJ2-1, with D possibly being TRBD2 (6 bases). This CDR3 is 12 amino acids long. Looked up from germline, CDR1 is MNHEY and CDR2 is SMNVEV (reference sequence). Here the CDR3 DNA reads TGTTGCCGGGGGACCTCCTACAATGAGCAGTTCTTC. Translated, it gives CCRGTSYNEQFF.

This clonotype came up a few times. The chain carries TRBV28 and TRBJ2-6; possibly TRBD2 for D (5 bases). This CDR3 spans 15 amino acids. Trimming cost V 7 bases and J 1 base, with 11 bases left between them. Germline CDR1 MDHEN, CDR2 SYDVKM. CDR3 in amino acids: CASTPEGSGANVLTF. The CDR3 DNA follows: TGTGCCAGCACCCCTGAGGGATCTGGGGCCAACGTCCTGACTTTC.

This clonotype was observed a few times. J is TRBJ1-1 and V is TRBV4-3; TRBD1 might be the D (5 bases). Trimming shortened V by 1 base and J by 2 bases, and 17 bases separated the two germline ends. The CDR3 contains 17 residues. Germline lookup yields CDR1 LGHNA and CDR2 YSLEER. The DNA of the CDR3 is TGCGCCAGCAGCCAAGCAGACGGCTGGACATCAAACACTGAAGCTTTCTTT. It codes for CASSQADGWTSNTEAFF.

This clonotype appeared a few times. The chain links TRBV10-2 to TRBJ1-6, with no clear D. Germline V lookup: CDR1 WSHSY, CDR2 SAAADI. The V end lost 3 bases, the J end lost 2 bases, and 17 bases lay between the germline ends. The CDR3 is 18 amino acids. Written as DNA, the CDR3 is TGCGCCAGCAGTGATTGGGTGGGTCCGTTCGCCTATAATTCACCCCTCCACTTT. Its protein is CASSDWVGPFAYNSPLHF.

The chain couples TRBV18 to TRBJ2-2; maybe TRBD1 (6 bases). The CDR3 spans 16 residues. Looked up from germline, CDR1 is KGHSH and CDR2 is LQKENI. Trimming pared 5 bases from V and 3 bases from J, leaving 16 bases between. In DNA, the CDR3 is TGTGCCAGCTCAATGTTACAGGGAGTCGACACCGGGGAGCTGTTTTTT. It encodes CASSMLQGVDTGELFF. Full variable domain (rest looked up from reference TRBV18 and TRBJ2-2): NAGVMQNPRHLVRRRGQEARLRCSPMKGHSHVYWYRQLPEEGLKFMVYLQKENIIDESGMPKERFSAEFPKEGPSILRIQQVVRGDSAAYFCASSMLQGVDTGELFFGEGSRLTVL.

The chain links TRBV6-2 or TRBV6-3 to TRBJ2-7, with 10 bases lining up with TRBD1. Germline assignment: CDR1 MNHEY and CDR2 SVGEGT. J lost 2 bases, V lost 6 bases, and 7 bases had no gene match. The length of the CDR3 is 15 residues. CDR3 sequence reads: CASRRDRGLTYEQYF. As DNA, the CDR3 is TGTGCCAGCAGACGGGACAGGGGTCTTACCTACGAGCAGTACTTC.

V gene TRBV5-1 combines with J gene TRBJ1-2; 10 nucleotides match TRBD1. The junction had 8 bases not matched to a gene; V was cut back by 5 bases and J by 4 bases. CDR3 length: 15 residues. CDR1 and CDR2 from the germline V gene are SGHRS and YFSETQ. In DNA form, the CDR3 reads TGCGCCAGCAGACCGACAGGGGGCATTGGCTATGGCTACACCTTC. The encoded protein is CASRPTGGIGYGYTF. Drawing the rest from reference TRBV5-1 and TRBJ1-2, the complete variable domain is KAGVTQTPRYLIKTRGQQVTLSCSPISGHRSVSWYQQTPGQGLQFLFEYFSETQRNKGNFPGRFSGRQFSNSRSEMNVSTLELGDSALYLCASRPTGGIGYGYTFGSGTRLTVV.

The genes are TRBV28 and TRBJ1-1; D might be TRBD1 (5 bases). Trimming stripped 3 bases from V and 7 bases from J, with 15 bases between. This CDR3 is built from 14 residues. From germline, CDR1 is MDHEN and CDR2 SYDVKM. The CDR3 loop reads CASSFAGAQDEAFF. The CDR3 region has the DNA TGTGCCAGCAGTTTTGCTGGGGCTCAGGATGAAGCTTTCTTT.

The chain employs TRBV12-3 or TRBV12-4 and TRBJ1-1, with 8 nucleotides matching TRBD1. J lost 1 base, V lost 3 bases, and 7 bases had no gene match. This CDR3 spans 16 amino acids. This CDR3 reads CASSLETGAQNTEAFF. The CDR3 coding sequence is TGTGCCAGCAGTTTGGAGACAGGGGCACAGAACACTGAAGCTTTCTTT.

This chain joins TRBV7-9 and TRBJ1-3, with D perhaps TRBD1 (5 bases). The CDR3 is made up of 14 amino acids. Germline assignment: CDR1 SEHNR and CDR2 FQNEAQ (reference sequence). V was pared by 2 bases and J by 8 bases, with 13 bases between. The CDR3 bases are TGTGCCAGCAGCTTACGACGGGGGATGGACACCATATATTTT. Protein sequence: CASSLRRGMDTIYF.

In the case of this clonotype: This clone may be a read error of a much larger clone one base away. This sequence joins TRBV5-6 and TRBJ2-7, with D unclear. Germline V lookup: CDR1 SGHDT, CDR2 YYEEEE. The CDR3 runs to 12 residues. V lost 1 base and J 2 bases, leaving 4 bases between the germline ends. CDR3 nucleotide sequence: TGTGCCAGCAGCTTGTGGACCTACGAGCAGTACTTC. Encoded protein: CASSLWTYEQYF.

A few counts support this clonotype. This chain uses TRBV13 with TRBJ2-7; no reliable D call. The CDR3 has 13 amino acids. Per germline, CDR1 PRHDT and CDR2 FYEKMQ (reference sequence). The V end lost 5 bases, the J end lost 2 bases, and 10 bases lay between the germline ends. The DNA for the CDR3 is TGTGCCAGCAGCAGTATAGCAGCCTACGAGCAGTACTTC. This sequence encodes CASSSIAAYEQYF.

The CDR3 region is CASSLRRGTEAFF. CDR3 bases: TGCGCCAGCAGCTTGAGGAGGGGCACTGAAGCTTTCTTT. The gene calls are TRBV5-1 and TRBJ1-1; a weak D match, TRBD1 (5 bases). The germline V and J ends were trimmed by 1 base and 4 bases, with 8 bases remaining between them. The germline CDR1 and CDR2 sequences are SGHRS and YFSETQ. This CDR3 contains 13 residues.

Many counts were recorded for this clonotype. The chain uses TRBV5-1 and TRBJ2-5; 9 nucleotides align to TRBD2. The CDR3 totals 15 residues. Germline V lookup: CDR1 SGHRS, CDR2 YFSETQ. V dropped 5 bases and J dropped 0; count of bases not matched to a gene: 5. CDR3 DNA sequence: TGCGCCAGCAGGACTAGCGGAAAGAACCAAGAGACCCAGTACTTC. Amino acids: CASRTSGKNQETQYF. Filled out from reference TRBV5-1 and TRBJ2-5, the complete variable domain reads KAGVTQTPRYLIKTRGQQVTLSCSPISGHRSVSWYQQTPGQGLQFLFEYFSETQRNKGNFPGRFSGRQFSNSRSEMNVSTLELGDSALYLCASRTSGKNQETQYFGPGTRLLVL.

This sequence joins TRBV12-3 or TRBV12-4 and TRBJ1-5, with D tentatively TRBD1 (5 bases). The CDR3 sequence is 13 residues long. V was trimmed by 6 bases and J by 3 bases, leaving 9 bases between them. DNA for the CDR3: TGTGCCAGCAGGCGGGGACTCAATCAGCCCCAGCATTTT. Translation: CASRRGLNQPQHF.

V is TRBV11-2 and J is TRBJ2-7, with a tentative D call TRBD1 (7 bases). This CDR3 is 15 amino acids long. Germline V gene lookup returns CDR1 SGHAT and CDR2 FQNNGV. The V end was cut by 5 bases, the J end by 4 bases, with 18 bases between. Here the CDR3 reads CASSLIAPGGYEQYF. The DNA of the CDR3 is TGTGCCAGCAGCCTAATAGCGCCAGGGGGGTACGAGCAGTACTTC. Supplemented by reference TRBV11-2 and TRBJ2-7, the full variable domain reads EAGVAQSPRYKIIEKRQSVAFWCNPISGHATLYWYQQILGQGPKLLIQFQNNGVVDDSQLPKDRFSAERLKGVDSTLKIQPAKLEDSAVYLCASSLIAPGGYEQYFGPGTRLTVT.